This T cell receptor beta chain was documented in a study of blood T cells in healthy people across ages. Across the whole study: About one barcoded beta molecule per two T cells was captured by template switching.

A sample-barcoded 5' primer and a J-beta primer mix were used in a second PCR of roughly 7 to 12 cycles. Sequencing of every sample gave 2.5 million or more CDR3-containing paired-end reads. TCRdb fed the 5' RACE reads into MiXCR, producing one record per CDR3 protein. The data hold 1.5 million to 2 million distinct CDR3 sequences, with more than 35% observed a single time. Extraction of total RNA produced a minimum of 5 micrograms from each sample. This clonotype has just a few counts. The target antigen is unknown. Germline CDR1 and CDR2: MGHDK and SYGVNS. CDR3 size: 16 residues. Trimming shortened V by 1 base and J by 4 bases, and 16 bases separated the two germline ends. General study findings and limits: Long-lived donors carried more naive CD4+ cells and greater diversity than aged donors.

The V and J genes are TRBV25-1 and TRBJ2-5; D is undetermined. The source is a human donor in good health. The specimen sequenced was blood. The CDR3 sequence: CASSEFGSSSAETQYF. CDR3 bases: TGTGCCAGCAGTGAATTTGGCAGCTCTTCGGCAGAGACCCAGTACTTC.